What follows describes a single T cell receptor beta chain. This clonotype was picked up a small number of times. Its antigen target is currently unknown. The sample holds no much larger clone one base away, and base qualities are not on file. Amplification of TCR beta CDR3 regions was carried out from RNA transcripts. The first round of RT-PCR for the TCR CDR3 was performed with the HTBI primer set and the Qiagen OneStep RT-PCR kit. The libraries were constructed in a second round of multiplex PCR and then size-selected and purified. The libraries were sequenced on an Illumina HiSeq2000 using paired-end 100 bp reads. The authors' analysis ran thus. SOAPnuke was used to process the raw data, removing reads that contained adapters or uncalled bases, had a mean Phred below 15, or lacked an exact match to the constant primer or identifier. High-quality paired reads were merged with COPE v1.2.5, and unique nucleotide sequences were defined as clonotypes. MiTCR v1.1 was used to align clonotypes to the IMGT TRBV, TRBD and TRBJ reference segments. Only V-J combinations with frequency above 0.0001, covering approximately 99% of repertoires, were analysed. The TCS score was defined as F50 (clonal expansion) divided by E x V (chaos), with BLOSUM62-based TCRdist calculated between CDR3 peptides within each V-J. Welch's t-statistics and random forest reduced 450 to 600 V-J features to around 14, which were used in a naive Bayes classifier (R e1071). TCRdb passed the public sequencing reads through fastp at Q25 and MiXCR, retaining productive beta sequences. Entries that share a CDR3 protein sequence are merged under the most common genes and DNA. TCRdb's processing, not the authors', yielded these V and J calls. This sample comprises under 750,000 distinct CDR3 sequences, about 17% of them detected only once. The ten largest clones represent 15% to 20% of the sample.

Hyperthyroidism patients were newly diagnosed, had a disease duration of under 2 months, and were aged 18 to 65 years. Exclusion was applied to patients with uncontrolled infections, other autoimmune diseases, pregnancy or lactation. Diagnoses were established on the basis of clinical symptoms, serum thyroxine and TRAb, thyroid ultrasound, and orbital computed tomography. For progressor patients, blood was drawn at the first diagnosis of hyperthyroidism, before any ophthalmopathy symptoms had appeared. Ficoll-Paque density gradient centrifugation was used to isolate PBMCs from 10 ml of fresh peripheral blood. Progressor patients were initially diagnosed with Graves' hyperthyroidism and developed ophthalmopathy during follow-up. Total RNA was extracted using Trizol reagent, and RNA quality was assessed on an Agilent 2100 Bioanalyzer. This entry belongs to a study of T cells in Graves' hyperthyroidism and ophthalmopathy (dated by TCRdb to between 2017 and 2020). In the study overall: Peripheral blood was sampled at the time of initial diagnosis, prior to any treatment. A discovery cohort of fewer than 110 patients, roughly 45 with Graves' ophthalmopathy and about 58 with stable Graves' hyperthyroidism, was used to find distinguishing TCR V-J signatures. An independent validation cohort of under 20 hyperthyroidism patients and approximately 15 patients who later progressed to ophthalmopathy tested prospective prediction of ophthalmopathy. The 100 discovery patients were randomly split 7:3 into training and test sets. In six Graves' hyperthyroidism patients, the study also compared T-cell repertoires from thyroid tissue with T-cell repertoires from blood. After blood sampling, hyperthyroidism patients were treated with methimazole at a starting dose of 30 mg daily, and ophthalmopathy patients were treated with high-dose intravenous methylprednisolone. According to the paper, TCR Vbeta CDR3 sequencing was carried out on 120 to 150 peripheral blood samples, which came from 40 to 45 ophthalmopathy, 75 or so hyperthyroidism and approximately 17 progressor patients. What the study reported, not specific to this receptor: A model built on a 13 V-J signature distinguished ophthalmopathy from stable hyperthyroidism, reaching around 90% sensitivity and under 84% specificity in cross-validation and 80%/75% in testing. No statistical method was used to fix the sample size in advance, and group allocation was not hidden from the investigators. Most expanded thyroid clonotypes (frequency above 0.001) were also detected in blood, suggesting blood repertoires may reflect thyroid immune responses. In validation, the model predicted progression to ophthalmopathy a median of about 6.5 months before onset, with 65% to 71% sensitivity and about 72% specificity.

Material: blood. This TCR derives from a woman in her forties or fifties with Graves' hyperthyroidism that later progressed to Graves' ophthalmopathy.

The bases are TGTGCCTGGAGTACAGGGATTGATGAGCAGTTCTTC. Translation gives CAWSTGIDEQFF. Recombination linked TRBV30 to TRBJ2-1; the D segment could be TRBD1, given 6 matching bases. V is cut by 2 bases and J by 8 bases, and the space between the germline ends is 10 bases. From a lookup of the germline V gene (reference sequence), CDR1 and CDR2 are GTSNPN and SVGIG. There are 12 amino acids in the CDR3, from cysteine to phenylalanine inclusive. Only the CDR3 DNA stays, 36 bases, in frame from base 1.